This T cell receptor beta chain was retrieved from a study of response to subunit inactivated influenza vaccine (dated 2018 in TCRdb). In terms of the full investigation: The study used deep quantitative T cell receptor repertoire profiling to track responses to a trivalent subunit inactivated influenza vaccine.

On this clonotype itself: Its recognized antigen is unknown. The input lacks base qualities; no much larger clone sits a single base away.

The method behind the library was RT-PCR. TCRdb names Illumina HiSeq 2500 as the instrument used. TCRdb's own reprocessing of the public reads used fastp at Q25 and MiXCR and kept productive beta chains. Under each unique CDR3 protein, matching rows form one entry showing the most common genes and DNA. The sample table lists a few hundred thousand distinct CDR3 sequences, roughly 22% of them with a count of one. The ten largest clones take up 10% to 13% of the sample. Including cysteine and phenylalanine, the CDR3 has 16 amino acids. Only CDR3 DNA remains: 48 bases, in frame from the first base. Cut back by 0 bases and 5 bases, the V and J ends lie 17 bases apart. From a lookup of the germline V gene, CDR1 and CDR2 are SGHRS and YFSETQ. Overall results and qualifications from the work: The authors suggested that each seasonal influenza vaccination may recruit only a limited number of new T cells.

The TCR originated in a man aged 50-75 years who received an inactivated influenza vaccine. Donor details come from another sample of the same person, matched by shared clones. The sequence links TRBV5-1 to TRBJ1-1; TRBD1 is possibly the D segment (6 matching bases). The sample consisted of PBMCs from blood, taken about 20 months after vaccination. The CDR3 sequence is CASSLGPGRGVTEAFF. DNA sequence: TGCGCCAGCAGCTTGGGACCGGGAAGGGGGGTTACTGAAGCTTTCTTT.